This T cell receptor (beta chain) was identified in a study of post-analysis software for immune sequencing data. Study observations and caveats: TRBV segments more frequent in patients than in controls numbered about 5 and included TRBV5-6, TRBV5-1 and TRBV20-1. F-measure co-clustering was strong for batch-matched samples.

Libraries were made from TCR beta cDNA, and they carried unique molecular identifiers. TCRdb used MiXCR to reprocess the PCR reads, holding one entry per CDR3 protein. The table includes approximately 730,000 distinct CDR3 sequences, approximately 30% detected once. CDR1 and CDR2 from the germline V gene are SNHLY and FYNNEI. This CDR3 comprises 12 residues. The V gene lost 7 bases and the J gene lost 5 bases, with 10 bases spanning the gap. This clonotype has just a few counts. The antigen remains unidentified. The receptor's source is a girl aged 10-17 years with multiple sclerosis. The chain couples TRBV2 to TRBJ2-3, with no clear D. The specimen sequenced was blood. The CDR3 loop is CASIARGDTQYF. The DNA for the CDR3 is TGTGCCAGCATTGCTAGAGGAGATACGCAGTATTTT.